This T cell receptor (beta chain) was obtained from a study of molecular identifiers for immune sequencing clone quantification. Study in general: Split five ways in replicates, RNA from about 20,000 or 100,000 naive CD8 cells had four portions sequenced. Overall study results and limits: Investigators reportedly could detect spiked Jurkat TCR RNA from one cell among one million naive cells. Clonotypes topping 20 RNA copies carried over 97% of effector molecules but under 1% of naive ones.

This clonotype was found many times. Its specificity is not known. TCRdb reprocessed the PCR reads with MiXCR, giving one entry per CDR3 protein. This sample has approximately 670,000 distinct CDR3 sequences; 15% to 20% occur once, and the top ten carry roughly 0.85%. V was pared by 4 bases and J by 4 bases, with 6 bases of the junction left unmatched. The length of the CDR3 is 15 residues. Germline values: CDR1 KGHDR, CDR2 SFDVKD. This chain uses TRBV24-1 with TRBJ2-5; TRBD2 agrees at 9 bases. Source material: naive CD8+ T cells from blood, with Jurkat cell RNA spiked in. Indicated subset: FACS-sorted CD8+CD4-CCR7+CD45RA+ naive T cells. The clonotype was recovered from a human donor in good health. Some libraries in this study had Jurkat cell RNA spiked in. The CDR3 reads CATSEYAGGRETQYF. In nucleotides, the CDR3 is TGTGCCACCAGTGAGTACGCGGGAGGGCGAGAGACCCAGTACTTC.